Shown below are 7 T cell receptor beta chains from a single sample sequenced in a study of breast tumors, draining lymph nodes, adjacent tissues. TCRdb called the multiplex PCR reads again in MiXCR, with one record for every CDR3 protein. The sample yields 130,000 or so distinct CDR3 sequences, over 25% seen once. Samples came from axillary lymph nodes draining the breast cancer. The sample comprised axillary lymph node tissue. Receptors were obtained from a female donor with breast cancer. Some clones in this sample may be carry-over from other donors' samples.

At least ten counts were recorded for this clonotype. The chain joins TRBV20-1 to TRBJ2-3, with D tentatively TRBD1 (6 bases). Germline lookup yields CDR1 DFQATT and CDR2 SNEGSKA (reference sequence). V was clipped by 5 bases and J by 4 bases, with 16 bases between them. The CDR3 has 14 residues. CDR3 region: CSAGRAQGADTQYF. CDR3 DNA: TGCAGTGCTGGAAGGGCACAGGGTGCAGATACGCAGTATTTT.

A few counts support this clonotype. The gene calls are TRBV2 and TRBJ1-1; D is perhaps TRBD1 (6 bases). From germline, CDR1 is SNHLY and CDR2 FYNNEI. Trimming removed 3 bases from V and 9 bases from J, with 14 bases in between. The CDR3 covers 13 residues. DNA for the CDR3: TGTGCCAGCAGTGATGATCCGAGGGGGAAAGCTTTCTTT. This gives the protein CASSDDPRGKAFF.

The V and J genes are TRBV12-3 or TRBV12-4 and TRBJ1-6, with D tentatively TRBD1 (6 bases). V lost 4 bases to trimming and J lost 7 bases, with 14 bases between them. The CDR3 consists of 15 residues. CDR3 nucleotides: TGTGCCAGCAGTTACTCCGGGGGGCTGAATTCACCCCTCCACTTT. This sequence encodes CASSYSGGLNSPLHF.

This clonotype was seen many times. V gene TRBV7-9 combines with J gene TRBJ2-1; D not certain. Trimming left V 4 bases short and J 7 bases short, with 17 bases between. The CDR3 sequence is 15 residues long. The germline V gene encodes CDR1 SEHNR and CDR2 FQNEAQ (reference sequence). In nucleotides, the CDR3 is TGTGCCAGCAGCTCAAACCAGATGACCAATAATGAGCAGTTCTTC. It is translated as CASSSNQMTNNEQFF.

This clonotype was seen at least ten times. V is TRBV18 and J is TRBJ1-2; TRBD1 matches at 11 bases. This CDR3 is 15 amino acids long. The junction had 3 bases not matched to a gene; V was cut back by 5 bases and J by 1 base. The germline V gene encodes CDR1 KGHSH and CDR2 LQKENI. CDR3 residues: CASSSGQGVNYGYTF. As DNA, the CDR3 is TGTGCCAGCTCATCGGGACAGGGGGTTAACTATGGCTACACCTTC. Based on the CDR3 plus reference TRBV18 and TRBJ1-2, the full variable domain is NAGVMQNPRHLVRRRGQEARLRCSPMKGHSHVYWYRQLPEEGLKFMVYLQKENIIDESGMPKERFSAEFPKEGPSILRIQQVVRGDSAAYFCASSSGQGVNYGYTFGSGTRLTVV.

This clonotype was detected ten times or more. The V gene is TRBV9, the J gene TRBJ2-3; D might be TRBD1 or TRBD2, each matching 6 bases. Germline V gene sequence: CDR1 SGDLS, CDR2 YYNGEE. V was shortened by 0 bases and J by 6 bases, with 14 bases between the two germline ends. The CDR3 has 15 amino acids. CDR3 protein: CASSVDWGAGDTQYF. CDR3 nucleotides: TGTGCCAGCAGCGTAGACTGGGGGGCGGGGGATACGCAGTATTTT.

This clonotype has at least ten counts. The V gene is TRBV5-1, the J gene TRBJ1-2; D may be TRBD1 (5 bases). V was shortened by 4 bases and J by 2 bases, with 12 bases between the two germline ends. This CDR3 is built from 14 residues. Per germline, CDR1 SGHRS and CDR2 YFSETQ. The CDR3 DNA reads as TGCGCCAGCAGCCGCGGGGGGGTCAACTATGGCTACACCTTC. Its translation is CASSRGGVNYGYTF.